The table lists the clone carrying this TCR beta chain with many counts. Trimming removed 6 bases at V and 3 bases at J, with 17 bases between. In germline, CDR1 is SQVTM, CDR2 ANQGSEA. This CDR3 contains 14 residues. A single record per CDR3 protein comes from TCRdb applying MiXCR to the RT-PCR reads. The repertoire includes about 680,000 distinct CDR3 sequences, 11% to 15% of them detected once, and 3% to 4.5% sits in the top ten. The receptor was derived from a female donor in good health, serving as a healthy control. The chain is built from TRBV29-1 and TRBJ1-1; a weak D match, TRBD1 (5 bases). Sequenced input: memory CD4+ T cells from blood. The CDR3 DNA reads as TGCAGCGTAGGGGACGGGAAGGGGTACACTGAAGCTTTCTTT. Its protein product is CSVGDGKGYTEAFF.